This T cell receptor (beta chain) originates from a study of T cell responses to AZD1222 COVID-19 vaccine. Findings and caveats of the study: Among those given AZD1222, only 6 or 7 were seropositive at baseline. Repertoires were sampled only after the peak T cell response. Within unmutated variant regions lay the reported targets of nearly half of spike-specific TCRs.

This clone appeared a single time. Its matching antigen is unknown. Libraries were prepared by immunoSEQ multiplex PCR; TCRdb keeps only in-frame clonotypes and omits some of them. Here the sample spans roughly 120,000 clones, just over 85% being singletons. CDR1 is MDHEN and CDR2 is SYDVKM in the germline V gene. The CDR3 covers 13 residues. The V gene end was trimmed by 6 bases and the J gene end by 15 bases; junction bases not matched to a gene: 14. The receptor's source is an adult in good health. The rearrangement uses TRBV28 and TRBJ1-5; 7 nucleotides agree with TRBD1. This specimen was peripheral blood, taken on day 0 of AZD1222 vaccination. The CDR3 is CASSLQGPGLVHF. In DNA, the CDR3 is TGTGCCAGCAGCCTACAGGGGCCCGGATTAGTGCATTTT.